This entry describes one T cell receptor (beta chain). Localized lung adenocarcinoma, a non-small cell lung cancer, affected the donors. The entry originates in a study of CD4 and CD8 cells across lung adenocarcinoma regions. The CDR3 covers 14 residues. With 6 bases removed from V and 3 bases from J, the gap between germline ends came to 14 bases. TCRdb itself ran the PCR reads through MiXCR, one entry per CDR3 protein. There are some 25,000 distinct CDR3 sequences in the sample; more than 45% occur only once, and about 45% lies in the top ten. This sequence originates from a male donor with lung adenocarcinoma. The CD4 and CD8 labels of this study may be unreliable. Sequences were obtained from CD8+ T cells from the center of a lung tumor. The V call is TRBV12-3 or TRBV12-4, the J call TRBJ1-1, with a tentative D call TRBD1 (6 bases). CDR3 loop: CASRVVDRYTEAFF. The CDR3 DNA reads TGTGCCAGCAGAGTTGTTGACAGGTACACTGAAGCTTTCTTT.